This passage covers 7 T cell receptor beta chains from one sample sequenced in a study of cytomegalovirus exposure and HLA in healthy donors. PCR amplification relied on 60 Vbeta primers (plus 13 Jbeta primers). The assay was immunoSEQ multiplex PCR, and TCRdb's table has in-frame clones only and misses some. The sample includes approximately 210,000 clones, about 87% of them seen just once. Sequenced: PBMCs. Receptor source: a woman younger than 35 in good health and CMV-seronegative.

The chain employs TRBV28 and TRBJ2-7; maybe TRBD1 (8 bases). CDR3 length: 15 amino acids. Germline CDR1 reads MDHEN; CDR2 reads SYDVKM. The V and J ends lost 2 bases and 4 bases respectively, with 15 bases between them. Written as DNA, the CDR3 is TGTGCCAGCAGTTTACCCGGACAGGGAGGGTACGAGCAGTACTTC. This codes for CASSLPGQGGYEQYF.

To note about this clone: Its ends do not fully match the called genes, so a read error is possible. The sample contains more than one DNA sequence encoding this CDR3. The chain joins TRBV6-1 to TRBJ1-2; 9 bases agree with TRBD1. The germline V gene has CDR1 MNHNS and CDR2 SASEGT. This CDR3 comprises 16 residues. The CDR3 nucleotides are TGCGCCAGCAGTGAATGGAGGACAGGGGTCAACTATGGCTACACCTTC. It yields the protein CASSEWRTGVNYGYTF.

The CDR3 region is CASQNGGMTDTQYF. DNA for the CDR3: TGTGCCAGCCAAAACGGCGGGATGACAGATACGCAGTATTTT. The gene calls are TRBV6-4 and TRBJ2-3, with D maybe TRBD2 (6 bases). In germline, CDR1 is MRHNA, CDR2 SNTAGT. The ends were cut back, 8 bases at V and 3 bases at J, with 15 bases in the middle. The CDR3 sequence is 14 residues long.

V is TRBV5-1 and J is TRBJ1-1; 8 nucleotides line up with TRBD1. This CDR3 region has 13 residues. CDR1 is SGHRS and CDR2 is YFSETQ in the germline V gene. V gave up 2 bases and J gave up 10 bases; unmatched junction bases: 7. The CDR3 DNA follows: TGCGCCAGCAGCTTTGGACAGGGTAGGAGAGCTTTCTTT. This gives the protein CASSFGQGRRAFF.

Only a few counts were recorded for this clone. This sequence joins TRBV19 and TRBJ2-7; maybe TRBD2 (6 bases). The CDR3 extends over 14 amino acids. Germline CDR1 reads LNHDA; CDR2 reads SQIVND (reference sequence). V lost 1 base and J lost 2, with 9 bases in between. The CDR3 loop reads CASSIGREAYEQYF. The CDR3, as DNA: TGTGCCAGTAGTATAGGAAGGGAGGCCTACGAGCAGTACTTC.

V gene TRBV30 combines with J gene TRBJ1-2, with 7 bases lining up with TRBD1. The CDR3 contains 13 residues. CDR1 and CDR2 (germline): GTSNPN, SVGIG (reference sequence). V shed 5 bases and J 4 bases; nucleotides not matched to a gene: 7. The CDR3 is CAWQRQGVYGYTF. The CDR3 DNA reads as TGTGCCTGGCAAAGGCAGGGGGTCTATGGCTACACCTTC.

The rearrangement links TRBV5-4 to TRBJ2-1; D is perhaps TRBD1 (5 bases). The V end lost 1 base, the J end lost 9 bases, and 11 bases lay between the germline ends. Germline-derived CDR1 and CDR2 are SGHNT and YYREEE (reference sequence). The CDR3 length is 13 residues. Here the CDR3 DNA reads TGTGCCAGCAGCTTGCAGGCGACAGCTGAGCAGTTCTTC. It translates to CASSLQATAEQFF.